The clone carrying this TCR beta chain was seen repeatedly, ten times or more. Antigen: not known. This entry belongs to a study of CD8 T cells in ankylosing spondylitis. Points from the study as a whole: Before this, some motif variants had been reported in reactive arthritis synovial fluid and blood. Significant enrichment of disease-linked clones was reportedly seen in matched ankylosing spondylitis synovial fluid.

For TCR beta, libraries came from quantitative 5'-RACE with molecular barcodes. TCRdb re-called the 5' RACE reads with MiXCR, one entry per CDR3 protein. The sample has roughly 86,000 distinct CDR3 sequences, about 9% seen once. The CDR3 loop spans 12 amino acids. Germline V gene sequence: CDR1 SQVTM, CDR2 ANQGSEA. V was cut by 3 bases and J by 2 bases, with 7 bases left in between. The J gene is TRBJ1-1, the V gene TRBV29-1; possibly TRBD1 for D (5 bases). The source material was blood, either unsorted or a sorted T cell fraction (not recorded which). This receptor was taken from a male donor with ankylosing spondylitis or in good health (not recorded which). CDR3 in amino acids: CSVDRVNTEAFF. The CDR3 nucleotides read TGCAGCGTTGACAGGGTCAACACTGAAGCTTTCTTT.